This TCR beta chain was observed in a study of T cell responses to AZD1222 COVID-19 vaccine. CDR1 is SEHNR, CDR2 FQNEAQ, per germline (reference sequence). V was trimmed by 2 bases and J by 7 bases, leaving 6 bases between them. This CDR3 comprises 11 residues. Findings and caveats of the study: Of spike-specific TCRs, nearly half reportedly target regions left unmutated in variants.

Data came from immunoSEQ multiplex PCR; TCRdb stores just in-frame clones and leaves some out. Of 100,000 to 150,000 clones in the sample, around 89% are singletons; the top ten hold over 8.5%. Worth noting for this clone: Its target is unknown.

The sample was peripheral blood, taken on day 0 of MenACWY control vaccination. This clonotype was obtained from an adult in good health. V usage is TRBV7-9 and J usage is TRBJ2-7, with no clear D. The CDR3 loop reads CASSLLIEQYF. The CDR3 DNA is TGTGCCAGCAGCTTATTGATAGAGCAGTACTTC.